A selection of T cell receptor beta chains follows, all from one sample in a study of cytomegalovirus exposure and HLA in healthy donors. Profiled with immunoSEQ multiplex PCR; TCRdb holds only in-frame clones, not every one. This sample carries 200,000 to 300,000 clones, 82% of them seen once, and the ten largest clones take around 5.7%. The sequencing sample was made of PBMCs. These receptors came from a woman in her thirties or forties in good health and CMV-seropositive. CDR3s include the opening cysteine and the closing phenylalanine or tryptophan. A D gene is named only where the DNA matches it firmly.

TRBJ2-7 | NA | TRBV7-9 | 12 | CASSASPGEQYF
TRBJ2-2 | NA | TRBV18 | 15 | CASSPGQGDTGELFF
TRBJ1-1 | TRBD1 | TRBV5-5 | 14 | CASSLGAGGSSAFF
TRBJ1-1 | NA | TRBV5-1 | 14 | CASSLTGLGTEAFF
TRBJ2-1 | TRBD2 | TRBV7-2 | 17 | CASSLAGTSGSYNEQFF
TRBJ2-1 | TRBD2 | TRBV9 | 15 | CASSVRLAGYNEQFF
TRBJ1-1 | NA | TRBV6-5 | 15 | CASSYSLGGATEAFF
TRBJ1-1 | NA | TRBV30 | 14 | CAWSGVLRNTEAFF
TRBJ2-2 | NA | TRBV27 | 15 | CASNPRGRKTGELFF
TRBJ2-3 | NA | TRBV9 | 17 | CASSPAGRGARADTQYF
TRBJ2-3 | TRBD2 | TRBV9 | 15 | CASSPTSAHTDTQYF
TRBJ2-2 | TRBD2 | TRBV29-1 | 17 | CSVAVPSGAPNTGELFF
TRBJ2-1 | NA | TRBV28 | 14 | CASRIVSDYNEQFF
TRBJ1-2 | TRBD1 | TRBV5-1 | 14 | CASSLTGGLYGYTF
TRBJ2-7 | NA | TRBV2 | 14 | CASNPGLSSYEQYF
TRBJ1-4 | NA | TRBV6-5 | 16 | CASSYSRQGRGEKLFF
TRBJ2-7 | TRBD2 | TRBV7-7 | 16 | CASSPGTSGGAGEQYF
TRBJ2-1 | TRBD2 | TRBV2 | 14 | CASSRTRDNNEQFF
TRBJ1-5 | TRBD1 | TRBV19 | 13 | CASSTQGGQPQHF
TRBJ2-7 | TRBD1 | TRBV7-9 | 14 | CSSSPDRNYYEQYF
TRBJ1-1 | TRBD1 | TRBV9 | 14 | CASSLRGRVTEAFF
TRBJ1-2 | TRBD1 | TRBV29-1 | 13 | CSVATGNGRGYTF
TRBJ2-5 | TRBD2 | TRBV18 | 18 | CASSPRISLREGRETQYF
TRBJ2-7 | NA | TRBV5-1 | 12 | CASSAVSGEQYF
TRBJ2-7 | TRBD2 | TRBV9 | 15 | CASSVEGGRASEQYF
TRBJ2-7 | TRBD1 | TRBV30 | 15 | CAWSVSWTGGYEQYF
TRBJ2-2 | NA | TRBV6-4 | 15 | CASSDSDRITGELFF
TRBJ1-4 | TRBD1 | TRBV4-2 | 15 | CASSHYVTGGEKLFF
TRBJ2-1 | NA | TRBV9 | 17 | CASSPSGGAFSYNEQFF
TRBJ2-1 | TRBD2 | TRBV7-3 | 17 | CASSLTVAGGDYNEQFF
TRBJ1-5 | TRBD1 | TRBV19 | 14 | CASQSRDSDQPQHF
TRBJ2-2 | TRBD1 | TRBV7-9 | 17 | CASRPSTGGVDTGELFF